The 5 T cell receptor beta chains listed next were all sequenced from one sample in a study of T cell responses to AZD1222 COVID-19 vaccine. Sequencing used immunoSEQ multiplex PCR; TCRdb keeps in-frame clones, though not all of them. This sample has some 120,000 clones, with about 86% found just once. The sample was peripheral blood, taken 28 days after the second AZD1222 dose. The receptors stem from an adult who received the AZD1222 COVID-19 vaccine.

This chain joins TRBV7-2 and TRBJ1-2; D call uncertain. Germline loops: CDR1 SGHTA, CDR2 FQGNSA. V was pared by 1 base and J by 2 bases, with 8 bases between. CDR3 length equals 14 residues. The CDR3 region is CASSLESQNYGYTF. The CDR3 DNA follows: TGTGCCAGCAGCTTAGAGAGTCAGAACTATGGCTACACCTTC.

This clone came up once. The CDR3 loop is CASSLYRSGGTYEQYF. CDR3 coding DNA: TGTGCCAGCAGTTTATACCGTAGCGGGGGCACCTACGAGCAGTACTTC. The chain links TRBV27 to TRBJ2-7; the match to TRBD2 covers 9 bases. CDR3 length: 16 residues. The J segment lost 2 bases and the V segment lost 1 base, leaving 6 bases of the junction unmatched. In germline, CDR1 is MNHEY, CDR2 SMNVEV (reference sequence).

This chain connects TRBV4-1 to TRBJ1-1; no definite D call. Germline-derived CDR1 and CDR2 are MGHRA and YSYEKL. The V end was cut by 1 base, the J end by 3 bases, with 6 bases between. The CDR3 loop spans 13 amino acids. Here the CDR3 reads CASSQGRDTEAFF. The CDR3 nucleotides read TGCGCCAGCAGCCAAGGAAGGGACACTGAAGCTTTCTTT.

The V and J genes are TRBV5-1 and TRBJ2-2, with TRBD1 identical over 7 bases. Germline V CDR1 and CDR2: SGHRS, YFSETQ. With V trimmed by 5 bases and J by 2 bases, 3 bases remained unmatched. The CDR3 sequence is 14 residues long. CDR3 sequence reads: CASRDRRNTGELFF. The CDR3 DNA reads as TGCGCCAGCAGGGACAGGCGAAACACCGGGGAGCTGTTTTTT.

This clone was seen only once. The V gene is TRBV4-1, the J gene TRBJ1-4; no definite D call. V was shortened by 1 base and J by 8 bases, with 2 bases between the two germline ends. Germline-derived CDR1 and CDR2 are MGHRA and YSYEKL. The CDR3 is made up of 11 amino acids. CDR3 bases: TGCGCCAGCAGCCAAGCAGAAAAACTGTTTTTT. This sequence encodes CASSQAEKLFF.